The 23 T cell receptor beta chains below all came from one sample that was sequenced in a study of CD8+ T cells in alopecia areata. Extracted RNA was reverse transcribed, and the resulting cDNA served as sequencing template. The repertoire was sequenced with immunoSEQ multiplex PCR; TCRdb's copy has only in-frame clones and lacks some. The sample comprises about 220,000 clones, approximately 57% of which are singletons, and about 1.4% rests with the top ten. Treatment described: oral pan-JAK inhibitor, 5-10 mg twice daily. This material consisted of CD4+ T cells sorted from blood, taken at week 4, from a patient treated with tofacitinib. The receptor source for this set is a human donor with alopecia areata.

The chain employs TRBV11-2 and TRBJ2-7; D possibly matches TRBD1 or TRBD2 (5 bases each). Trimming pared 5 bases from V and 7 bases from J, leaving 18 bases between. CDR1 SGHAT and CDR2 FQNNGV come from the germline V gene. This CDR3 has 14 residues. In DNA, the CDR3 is TGTGCCAGCAGCCCCGGGGCATTCTTCAGGGAGCAGTACTTC. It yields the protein CASSPGAFFREQYF.

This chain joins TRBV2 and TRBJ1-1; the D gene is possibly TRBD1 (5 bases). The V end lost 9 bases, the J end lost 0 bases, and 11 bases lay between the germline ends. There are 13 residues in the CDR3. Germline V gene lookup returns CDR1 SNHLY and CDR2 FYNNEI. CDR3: CASVQEMNTEAFF. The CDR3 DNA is TGTGCCAGTGTACAGGAGATGAACACTGAAGCTTTCTTT.

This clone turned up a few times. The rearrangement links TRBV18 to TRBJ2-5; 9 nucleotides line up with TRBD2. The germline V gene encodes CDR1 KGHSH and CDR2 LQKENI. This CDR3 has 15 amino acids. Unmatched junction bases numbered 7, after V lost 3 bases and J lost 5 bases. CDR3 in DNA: TGTGCCAGCTCACCCGTCGCGGGGGGGCCGGAGACCCAGTACTTC. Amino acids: CASSPVAGGPETQYF. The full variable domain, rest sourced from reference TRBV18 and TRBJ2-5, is NAGVMQNPRHLVRRRGQEARLRCSPMKGHSHVYWYRQLPEEGLKFMVYLQKENIIDESGMPKERFSAEFPKEGPSILRIQQVVRGDSAAYFCASSPVAGGPETQYFGPGTRLLVL.

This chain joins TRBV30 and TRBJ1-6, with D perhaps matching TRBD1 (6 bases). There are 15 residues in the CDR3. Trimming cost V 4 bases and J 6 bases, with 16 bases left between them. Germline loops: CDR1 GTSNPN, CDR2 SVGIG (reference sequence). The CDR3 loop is CAWTIGTQSNSPLHF. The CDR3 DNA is TGTGCCTGGACTATAGGGACACAGTCTAATTCACCCCTCCACTTT.

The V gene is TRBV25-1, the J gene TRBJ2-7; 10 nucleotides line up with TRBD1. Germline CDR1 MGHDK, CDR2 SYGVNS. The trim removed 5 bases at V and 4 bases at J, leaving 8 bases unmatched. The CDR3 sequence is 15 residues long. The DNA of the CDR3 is TGTGCCAGCAGTCCCCGACAGGGGGCTGGATACGAGCAGTACTTC. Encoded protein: CASSPRQGAGYEQYF.

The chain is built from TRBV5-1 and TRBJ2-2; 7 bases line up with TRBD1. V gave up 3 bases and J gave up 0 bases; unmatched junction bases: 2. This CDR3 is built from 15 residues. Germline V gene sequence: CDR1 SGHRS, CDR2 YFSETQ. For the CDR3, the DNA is TGCGCCAGCAGCTGGGACAGATCGAACACCGGGGAGCTGTTTTTT. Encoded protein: CASSWDRSNTGELFF.

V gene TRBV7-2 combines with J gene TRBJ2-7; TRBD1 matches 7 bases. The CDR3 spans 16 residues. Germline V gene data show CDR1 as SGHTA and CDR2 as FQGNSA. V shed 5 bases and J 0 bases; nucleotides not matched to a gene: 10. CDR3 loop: CASSPRQGGSSYEQYF. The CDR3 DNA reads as TGTGCCAGCAGCCCAAGACAGGGCGGCAGCTCCTACGAGCAGTACTTC. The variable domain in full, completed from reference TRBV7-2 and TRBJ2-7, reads GAGVSQSPSNKVTEKGKDVELRCDPISGHTALYWYRQSLGQGLEFLIYFQGNSAPDKSGLPSDRFSAERTGGSVSTLTIQRTQQEDSAVYLCASSPRQGGSSYEQYFGPGTRLTVT.

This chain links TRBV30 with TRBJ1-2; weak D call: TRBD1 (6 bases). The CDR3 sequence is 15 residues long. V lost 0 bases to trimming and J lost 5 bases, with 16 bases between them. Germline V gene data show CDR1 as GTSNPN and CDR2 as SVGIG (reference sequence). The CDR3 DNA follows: TGTGCCTGGAGTGTGTCAGGGGCCAAAGCATATGGCTACACCTTC. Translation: CAWSVSGAKAYGYTF.

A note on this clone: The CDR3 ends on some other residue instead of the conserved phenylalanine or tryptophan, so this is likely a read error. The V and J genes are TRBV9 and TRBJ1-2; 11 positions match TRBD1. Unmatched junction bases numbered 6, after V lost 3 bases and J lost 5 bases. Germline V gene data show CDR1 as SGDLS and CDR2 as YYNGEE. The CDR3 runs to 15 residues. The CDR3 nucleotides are TGTGCCAGCAGCGCAGGACAGGGGGCTGGGTATGGCTACACCCTC. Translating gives CASSAGQGAGYGYTL.

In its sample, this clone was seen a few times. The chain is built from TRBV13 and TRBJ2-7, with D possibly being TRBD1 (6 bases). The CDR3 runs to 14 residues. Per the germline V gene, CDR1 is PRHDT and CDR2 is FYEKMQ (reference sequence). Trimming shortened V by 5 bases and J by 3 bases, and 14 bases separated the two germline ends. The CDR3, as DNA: TGTGCCAGCAGCAGACGGGACACTAACTACGAGCAGTACTTC. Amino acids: CASSRRDTNYEQYF. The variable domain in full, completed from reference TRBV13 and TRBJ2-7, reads AAGVIQSPRHLIKEKRETATLKCYPIPRHDTVYWYQQGPGQDPQFLISFYEKMQSDKGSIPDRFSAQQFSDYHSELNMSSLELGDSALYFCASSRRDTNYEQYFGPGTRLTVT.

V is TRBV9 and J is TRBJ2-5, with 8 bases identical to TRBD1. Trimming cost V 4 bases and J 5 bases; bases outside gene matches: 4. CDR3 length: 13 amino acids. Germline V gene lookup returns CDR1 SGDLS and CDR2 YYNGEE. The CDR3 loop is CASSTGGGETQYF. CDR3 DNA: TGTGCCAGCAGCACAGGGGGTGGCGAGACCCAGTACTTC. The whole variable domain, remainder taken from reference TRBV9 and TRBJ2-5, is DSGVTQTPKHLITATGQRVTLRCSPRSGDLSVYWYQQSLDQGLQFLIQYYNGEERAKGNILERFSAQQFPDLHSELNLSSLELGDSALYFCASSTGGGETQYFGPGTRLLVL.

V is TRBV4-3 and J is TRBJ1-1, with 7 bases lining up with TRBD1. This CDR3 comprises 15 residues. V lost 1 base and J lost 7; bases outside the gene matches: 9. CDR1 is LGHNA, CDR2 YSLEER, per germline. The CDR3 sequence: CASSQGQGGRIEAFF. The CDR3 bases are TGCGCCAGCAGCCAAGGACAGGGCGGAAGAATTGAAGCTTTCTTT.

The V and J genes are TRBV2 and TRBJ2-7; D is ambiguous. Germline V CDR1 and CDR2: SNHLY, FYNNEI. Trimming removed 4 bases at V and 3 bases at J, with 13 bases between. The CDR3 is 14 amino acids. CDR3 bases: TGTGCCAGCAGTGGATTGAGGAGCGACTACGAGCAGTACTTC. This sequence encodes CASSGLRSDYEQYF.

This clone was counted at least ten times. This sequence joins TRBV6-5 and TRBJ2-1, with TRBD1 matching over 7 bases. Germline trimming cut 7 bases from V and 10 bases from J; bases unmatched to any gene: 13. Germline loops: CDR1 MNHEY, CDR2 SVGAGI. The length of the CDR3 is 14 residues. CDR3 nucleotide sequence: TGTGCCAGCACCCACATGAGGGGGCGCGAGGAGCAGTTCTTC. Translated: CASTHMRGREEQFF.

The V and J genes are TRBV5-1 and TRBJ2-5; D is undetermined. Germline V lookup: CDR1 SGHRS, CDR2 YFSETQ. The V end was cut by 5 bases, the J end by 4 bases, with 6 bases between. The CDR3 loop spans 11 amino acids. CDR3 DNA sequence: TGCGCCAGCAGTTGGGGAGAGACCCAGTACTTC. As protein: CASSWGETQYF.

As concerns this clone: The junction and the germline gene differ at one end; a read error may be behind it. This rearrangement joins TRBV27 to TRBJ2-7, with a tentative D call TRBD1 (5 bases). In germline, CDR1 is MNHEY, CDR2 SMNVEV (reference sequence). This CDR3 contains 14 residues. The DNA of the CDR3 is TGTGCCAGCAGCGCTAGGCGTGTTGTCAGGGATATGTTCTTC. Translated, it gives CASSARRVVRDMFF.

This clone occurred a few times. CDR3 sequence: CASSEAGRSNEQFF. The CDR3 nucleotides read TGCGCCAGCAGTGAGGCAGGGAGGTCCAATGAGCAGTTCTTC. V gene TRBV10-2 combines with J gene TRBJ2-1; TRBD2 might be the D (6 bases). This CDR3 contains 14 residues. The V end was cut by 2 bases, the J end by 6 bases, with 11 bases between. CDR1 and CDR2 from the germline V gene are WSHSY and SAAADI.

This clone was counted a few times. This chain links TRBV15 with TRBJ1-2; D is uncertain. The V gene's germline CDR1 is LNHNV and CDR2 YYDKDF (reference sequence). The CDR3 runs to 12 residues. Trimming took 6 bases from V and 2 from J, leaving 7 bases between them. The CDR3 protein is CATSNINYGYTF. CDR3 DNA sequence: TGTGCCACCAGTAACATAAACTATGGCTACACCTTC.

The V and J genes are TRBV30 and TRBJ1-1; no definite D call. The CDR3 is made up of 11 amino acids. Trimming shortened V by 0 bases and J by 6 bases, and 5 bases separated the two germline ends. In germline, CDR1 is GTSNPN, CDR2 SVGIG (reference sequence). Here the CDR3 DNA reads TGTGCCTGGAGTGTAAGCGCTGAAGCTTTCTTT. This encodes CAWSVSAEAFF.

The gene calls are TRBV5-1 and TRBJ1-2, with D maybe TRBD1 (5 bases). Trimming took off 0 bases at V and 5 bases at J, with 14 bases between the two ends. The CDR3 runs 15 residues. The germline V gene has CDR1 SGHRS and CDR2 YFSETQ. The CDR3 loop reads CASSLAGETAYGYTF. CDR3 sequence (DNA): TGCGCCAGCAGCTTGGCAGGCGAGACAGCTTATGGCTACACCTTC.

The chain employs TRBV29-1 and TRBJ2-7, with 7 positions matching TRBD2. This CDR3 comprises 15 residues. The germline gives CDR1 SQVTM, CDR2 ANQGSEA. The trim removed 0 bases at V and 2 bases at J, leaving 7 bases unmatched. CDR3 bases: TGCAGCGTTGAAGATGCGGGGGTGGTCCCCTACGAGCAGTACTTC. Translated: CSVEDAGVVPYEQYF.

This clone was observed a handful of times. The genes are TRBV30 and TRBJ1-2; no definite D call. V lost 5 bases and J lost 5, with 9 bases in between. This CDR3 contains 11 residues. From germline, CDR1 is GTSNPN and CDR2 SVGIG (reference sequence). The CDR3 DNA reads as TGTGCCTGGGCCTCAGTATATGGCTACACCTTC. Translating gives CAWASVYGYTF. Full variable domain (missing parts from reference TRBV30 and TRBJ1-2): SQTIHQWPATLVQPVGSPLSLECTVEGTSNPNLYWYRQAAGRGLQLLFYSVGIGQISSEVPQNLSASRPQDRQFILSSKKLLLSDSGFYLCAWASVYGYTFGSGTRLTVV.

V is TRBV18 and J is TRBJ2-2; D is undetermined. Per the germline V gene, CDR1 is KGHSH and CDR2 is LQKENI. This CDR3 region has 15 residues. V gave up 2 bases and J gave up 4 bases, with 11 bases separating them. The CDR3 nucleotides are TGTGCCAGCTCACCAATGGGCCCGCGCACCGGGGAGCTGTTTTTT. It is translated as CASSPMGPRTGELFF.